The 27 T cell receptor beta chains in this list originate from one sample, sequenced in a study of shared clonotypes between healthy human individuals. The data were produced by immunoSEQ multiplex PCR, yet TCRdb's version contains in-frame clones alone and is incomplete. This sample has millions of clones, with approximately 94% found just once. Terminally differentiated effector memory CD45RA+ cells were excluded by CCR7 positive selection of CD45RO-negative cells. Sequencing used naive CD8+ T cells from PBMCs. These receptors were taken from a man aged 18 to 29 in good health. Some clones in this sample may be carry-over from other donors' samples.

Notes on this clone: An end of the junction differs from the germline gene, which may be a read error. The chain employs TRBV20-1 and TRBJ1-6, with D possibly being TRBD1 (5 bases). The CDR3 has 8 residues. From germline, CDR1 is DFQATT and CDR2 SNEGSKA (reference sequence). The CDR3 spells CTGSPLHF. The CDR3 DNA follows: TGTACAGGTTCACCCCTCCACTTT.

This chain joins TRBV11-2 and TRBJ1-6; possible D gene TRBD1, 5 bases. The V gene lost 5 bases and the J gene lost 9 bases, with 14 bases spanning the gap. The CDR3 is 14 residues long. The germline V gene encodes CDR1 SGHAT and CDR2 FQNNGV. The CDR3 nucleotides read TGTGCCAGCAGCCCGGACATATCTGGTTCACCCCTCCACTTT. Its translation is CASSPDISGSPLHF.

The CDR3 loop reads CATSSRGAGETQYF. The DNA for the CDR3 is TGTGCCACCAGTTCGAGAGGGGCTGGAGAGACCCAGTACTTC. This rearrangement joins TRBV15 to TRBJ2-5; possibly TRBD1 or TRBD2 for D (5 bases each). CDR1 and CDR2 from the germline V gene are LNHNV and YYDKDF (reference sequence). The CDR3 length is 14 residues. The germline V and J ends were trimmed by 6 bases and 4 bases, with 15 bases remaining between them.

Concerning this clone itself: Other DNA sequences of this sample code for an identical CDR3. The chain combines TRBV27 with TRBJ2-7; 10 positions agree with TRBD2. Germline lookup yields CDR1 MNHEY and CDR2 SMNVEV (reference sequence). The CDR3 runs 15 residues. V gave up 3 bases and J gave up 2 bases; unmatched junction bases: 4. The CDR3 is CASSFLAGGPYEQYF. As DNA, the CDR3 is TGTGCCAGCAGTTTCTTAGCGGGAGGACCCTACGAGCAGTACTTC.

The chain uses TRBV5-1 and TRBJ2-2; weak D call: TRBD1 (5 bases). The CDR3 extends over 12 amino acids. Germline CDR1 is SGHRS and CDR2 is YFSETQ. The V end was cut by 7 bases, the J end by 7 bases, with 11 bases between. DNA for the CDR3: TGCGCCAGCTTCAGGGCGATCGGGGAGCTGTTTTTT. It specifies CASFRAIGELFF.

The chain has TRBV29-1 and TRBJ2-5; TRBD2 matches 10 bases. CDR1 and CDR2 from the germline V gene are SQVTM and ANQGSEA. The CDR3 consists of 15 residues. V gave up 6 bases and J gave up 5 bases; unmatched junction bases: 12. The CDR3 here is CSVGTLAGGVETQYF. The CDR3 DNA reads TGCAGCGTGGGGACATTAGCGGGAGGTGTGGAGACCCAGTACTTC.

A remark on this clone: The junction does not match germline at one end; this may be a read error. This chain connects TRBV7-2 to TRBJ2-3; D perhaps matches TRBD2 (5 bases). Germline CDR1 SGHTA, CDR2 FQGNSA. This CDR3 is built from 17 residues. CDR3 sequence (DNA): TGTGCCGGCAGCTTGTGGGAAGGGCGGGCCTACACAGATACGCAGTATTTT. This encodes CAGSLWEGRAYTDTQYF.

This clone was detected once. The rearrangement joins TRBV9 to TRBJ2-3, with 7 bases matching TRBD1. There are 15 residues in the CDR3. Germline CDR1 and CDR2: SGDLS and YYNGEE. V lost 2 bases and J lost 2; bases outside the gene matches: 5. The DNA for the CDR3 is TGTGCCAGCAGCGTTGGACAGGTGGACACAGATACGCAGTATTTT. The encoded protein is CASSVGQVDTDTQYF.

The gene calls are TRBV4-1 and TRBJ1-4; D ambiguous. The V end was cut by 11 bases, the J end by 5 bases, with 27 bases between. This CDR3 spans 17 amino acids. The V gene's germline CDR1 is MGHRA and CDR2 YSYEKL. CDR3 nucleotide sequence: TGCGCCTCCCAGGATCCAACTTTAACCCCCGGGAATGAAAAACTGTTTTTT. This sequence encodes CASQDPTLTPGNEKLFF.

The gene calls are TRBV29-1 and TRBJ2-2; 7 bases map to TRBD2. CDR3 size: 14 residues. V lost 7 bases, J lost 6 bases, and 11 bases stayed unmatched. The germline gives CDR1 SQVTM, CDR2 ANQGSEA. Here the CDR3 reads CSGHGEGWAGELFF. The CDR3 DNA is TGCAGCGGGCATGGGGAGGGCTGGGCCGGGGAGCTGTTTTTT.

This rearrangement joins TRBV29-1 to TRBJ2-7; D is possibly TRBD2 (6 bases). The V and J ends lost 7 bases and 2 bases respectively, with 15 bases between them. The CDR3 consists of 13 residues. The V gene's germline CDR1 is SQVTM and CDR2 ANQGSEA. CDR3 DNA sequence: TGCAGCGCAAACGCGGAGGGTCCCTACGAGCAGTACTTC. Its protein is CSANAEGPYEQYF.

For this clone: Other DNA sequences in the sample encode the same CDR3. J is TRBJ2-7 and V is TRBV28, with 10 bases aligning to TRBD2. Germline CDR1 MDHEN, CDR2 SYDVKM. This CDR3 has 13 amino acids. V trimming: 5 bases; J trimming: 3 bases; junction bases outside the gene matches: 1. The CDR3 bases are TGTGCCAGCAGTCCTAGCGGGAGCTACGAGCAGTACTTC. It codes for CASSPSGSYEQYF. The full variable domain, its missing parts supplied by reference TRBV28 and TRBJ2-7, is DVKVTQSSRYLVKRTGEKVFLECVQDMDHENMFWYRQDPGLGLRLIYFSYDVKMKEKGDIPEGYSVSREKKERFSLILESASTNQTSMYLCASSPSGSYEQYFGPGTRLTVT.

This clone was found once. The chain has TRBV7-3 and TRBJ2-7; D not certain. CDR3 size: 15 residues. From germline, CDR1 is SGHTA and CDR2 FQGTGA. V was shortened by 6 bases and J by 1 base, with 16 bases between the two germline ends. The CDR3 bases are TGTGCCAGCAGGAATCGAGACTCGACTTCCTACGAGCAGTACTTC. This gives the protein CASRNRDSTSYEQYF. The full variable domain, completed using reference TRBV7-3 and TRBJ2-7, is GAGVSQTPSNKVTEKGKYVELRCDPISGHTALYWYRQSLGQGPEFLIYFQGTGAADDSGLPNDRFFAVRPEGSVSTLKIQRTERGDSAVYLCASRNRDSTSYEQYFGPGTRLTVT.

V and J are TRBV30 and TRBJ2-5; 7 nucleotides line up with TRBD1. The CDR3 is 16 amino acids. Trimming at V came to 5 bases and at J to 2 bases, leaving 14 bases not matched to a gene. CDR1 is GTSNPN and CDR2 is SVGIG in the germline V gene (reference sequence). The CDR3 sequence: CAWASPKTGRQETQYF. The CDR3, as DNA: TGTGCCTGGGCCAGCCCCAAGACAGGGCGACAAGAGACCCAGTACTTC.

The V and J genes are TRBV7-9 and TRBJ2-7, with TRBD1 matching over 12 bases. There are 15 residues in the CDR3. From germline, CDR1 is SEHNR and CDR2 FQNEAQ (reference sequence). Unmatched junction bases numbered 3, after V lost 0 bases and J lost 6 bases. CDR3 loop: CASSLAGTGGVEQYF. The CDR3 DNA reads as TGTGCCAGCAGCTTAGCCGGGACAGGGGGCGTCGAGCAGTACTTC.

V and J are TRBV15 and TRBJ2-3; 8 bases are shared with TRBD1. There are 19 residues in the CDR3. V shed 5 bases, J shed 0 bases, and the junction held 16 bases outside the gene matches. The germline CDR1 and CDR2 sequences are LNHNV and YYDKDF (reference sequence). CDR3 in amino acids: CATSSRPPRQGFSTDTQYF. In DNA, the CDR3 is TGTGCCACCAGCTCTCGACCCCCGAGACAGGGGTTTAGCACAGATACGCAGTATTTT.

V and J are TRBV6-5 and TRBJ2-5; 9 nucleotides align to TRBD1. CDR1 is MNHEY, CDR2 SVGAGI, per germline. V lost 6 bases, J lost 5 bases, and 10 bases stayed unmatched. The CDR3 covers 15 residues. CDR3 bases: TGTGCCAGCAGACCGGGACAGGGAGCGAGGGAGACCCAGTACTTC. Protein product: CASRPGQGARETQYF.

The rearrangement joins TRBV30 to TRBJ1-1; the D gene is possibly TRBD1 (6 bases). Germline values: CDR1 GTSNPN, CDR2 SVGIG (reference sequence). This CDR3 has 13 amino acids. Trimming took off 8 bases at V and 4 bases at J, with 17 bases between the two ends. The CDR3 spells CARGGEGGTEAFF. In DNA, the CDR3 is TGTGCCCGGGGCGGCGAGGGGGGCACTGAAGCTTTCTTT.

The V gene is TRBV6-5, the J gene TRBJ2-7; the D gene is possibly TRBD1 (6 bases). CDR1 and CDR2 (germline): MNHEY, SVGAGI. The CDR3 is 15 amino acids. Trimming pared 2 bases from V and 3 bases from J, leaving 14 bases between. The DNA for the CDR3 is TGTGCCAGCAGTTACGCCAGGGGCGCGATCTACGAGCAGTACTTC. Its translation is CASSYARGAIYEQYF.

The V call is TRBV11-2, the J call TRBJ2-3; the D is unclear. Looked up from germline, CDR1 is SGHAT and CDR2 is FQNNGV. Trimming removed 5 bases from V and 0 bases from J, with 12 bases in between. The CDR3 sequence is 15 residues long. Written as DNA, the CDR3 is TGTGCCAGCAGCCCCACCGCCTTGAGCACAGATACGCAGTATTTT. This gives the protein CASSPTALSTDTQYF.

V is TRBV5-6 and J is TRBJ2-7; 9 bases agree with TRBD1. CDR1 and CDR2 (germline): SGHDT, YYEEEE. J lost 0 bases, V lost 4 bases, and 14 bases had no gene match. The CDR3 extends over 18 amino acids. This CDR3 reads CASSPGTGYHTSSYEQYF. The CDR3 coding sequence is TGTGCCAGCAGCCCCGGGACAGGGTACCACACTAGCTCCTACGAGCAGTACTTC.

This chain joins TRBV5-4 and TRBJ1-1; possibly TRBD1 for D (6 bases). CDR1 is SGHNT, CDR2 YYREEE, per germline (reference sequence). Between the trimmed V and J ends, which lost 4 bases and 6 bases, there was a span of 13 bases. The CDR3 extends over 13 amino acids. Here the CDR3 DNA reads TGTGCCAGCAGCCCAGCAGGGGTCGCTGAAGCTTTCTTT. Translated: CASSPAGVAEAFF.

The chain combines TRBV4-1 with TRBJ2-5; D is unresolved. The CDR3 spans 14 residues. V was cut by 1 base and J by 4 bases, with 10 bases left in between. Per the germline V gene, CDR1 is MGHRA and CDR2 is YSYEKL. This CDR3 is CASSQVGSPETQYF. The CDR3 DNA sequence: TGCGCCAGCAGCCAAGTCGGATCACCAGAGACCCAGTACTTC.

The rearrangement links TRBV29-1 to TRBJ2-7; tentative D call: TRBD1 (5 bases). V lost 5 bases and J 2 bases, leaving 13 bases between the germline ends. This CDR3 contains 13 residues. The germline V gene encodes CDR1 SQVTM and CDR2 ANQGSEA. CDR3 nucleotide sequence: TGCAGCGTTTCGGTAGGGGTGGCCTACGAGCAGTACTTC. This translates into CSVSVGVAYEQYF.

The rearrangement joins TRBV5-6 to TRBJ2-7; D may be TRBD2 (6 bases). The CDR3 is 15 residues long. Trimming took off 5 bases at V and 3 bases at J, with 18 bases between the two ends. The germline CDR1 and CDR2 sequences are SGHDT and YYEEEE. The CDR3 loop is CASRLEGPRGYEQYF. The CDR3, as DNA: TGTGCCAGCAGGCTTGAAGGTCCGCGGGGCTACGAGCAGTACTTC.

This clone showed up just once. V usage is TRBV28 and J usage is TRBJ1-1, with D possibly being TRBD1 (5 bases). Germline V CDR1 and CDR2: MDHEN, SYDVKM. The ends were cut back, 7 bases at V and 4 bases at J, with 16 bases in the middle. This CDR3 has 14 residues. The CDR3 is CASTPLAGTTEAFF. CDR3 sequence (DNA): TGTGCCAGCACCCCCCTGGCAGGGACCACTGAAGCTTTCTTT.

This chain connects TRBV7-8 to TRBJ2-1; 9 bases are a match to TRBD2. Unmatched junction bases numbered 7, after V lost 5 bases and J lost 5 bases. This CDR3 spans 15 amino acids. Looked up from germline, CDR1 is SGHVS and CDR2 is FQNEAQ. Here the CDR3 reads CASSPPTSGNNEQFF. Here the CDR3 DNA reads TGTGCCAGCAGCCCGCCGACTAGCGGTAACAATGAGCAGTTCTTC.